This T cell receptor beta chain stems from a study of cytomegalovirus exposure and HLA in healthy donors. Overall study findings and caveats: The presence/absence work took it that sequencing depth was about the same across donors. In a later analysis, TCR beta V- and J-gene trimming showed a link to a missense DCLRE1C variant.

Of note for this clone: Its antigen is unidentified.

The CDR3 has 14 amino acids. Germline assignment: CDR1 SGHVS and CDR2 FQNEAQ. Trimming stripped 1 base from V and 3 bases from J, with 7 bases between. PCR employed 60 Vbeta and 13 Jbeta primers. Generated by immunoSEQ multiplex PCR, the TCRdb table keeps only in-frame clones and is missing some. The sample yields 70,000 to 100,000 clones, about 80% seen once. The chain carries TRBV7-8 and TRBJ1-5; D gene unclear. The sample comprised PBMCs. The clonotype was recovered from a woman between 50 and 59 years old in good health and CMV-seropositive. CDR3 DNA sequence: TGTGCCAGCAGCTTAGACGGAGTCAATCAGCCCCAGCATTTT. This gives the protein CASSLDGVNQPQHF.